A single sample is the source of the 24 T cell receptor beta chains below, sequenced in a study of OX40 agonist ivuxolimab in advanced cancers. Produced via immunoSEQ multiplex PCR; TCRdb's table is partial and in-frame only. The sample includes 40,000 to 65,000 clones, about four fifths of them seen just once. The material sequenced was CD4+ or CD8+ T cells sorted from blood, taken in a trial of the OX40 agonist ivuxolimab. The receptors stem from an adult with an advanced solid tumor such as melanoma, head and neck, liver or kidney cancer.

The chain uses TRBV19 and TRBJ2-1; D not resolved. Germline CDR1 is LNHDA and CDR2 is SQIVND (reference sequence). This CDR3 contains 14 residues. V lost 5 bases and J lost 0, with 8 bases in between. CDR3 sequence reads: CASSPSSSYNEQFF. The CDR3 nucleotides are TGTGCCAGTAGTCCCTCGTCCTCCTACAATGAGCAGTTCTTC.

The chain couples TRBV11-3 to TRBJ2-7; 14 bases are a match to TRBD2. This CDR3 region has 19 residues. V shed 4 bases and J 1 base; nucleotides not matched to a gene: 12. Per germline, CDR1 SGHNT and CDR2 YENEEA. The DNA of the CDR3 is TGTGCCAGCAGCTCCCCCGCGGGACTAGCGGGAGTAGCGTCCTACGAGCAGTACTTC. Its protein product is CASSSPAGLAGVASYEQYF. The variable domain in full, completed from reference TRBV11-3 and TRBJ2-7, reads EAGVVQSPRYKIIEKKQPVAFWCNPISGHNTLYWYLQNLGQGPELLIRYENEEAVDDSQLPKDRFSAERLKGVDSTLKIQPAELGDSAVYLCASSSPAGLAGVASYEQYFGPGTRLTVT.

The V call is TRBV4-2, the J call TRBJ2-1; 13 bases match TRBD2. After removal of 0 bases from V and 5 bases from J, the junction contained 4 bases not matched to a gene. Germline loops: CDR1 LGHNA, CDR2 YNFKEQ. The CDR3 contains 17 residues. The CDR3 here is CASSQDSGTSGNNEQFF. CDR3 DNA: TGTGCCAGCAGCCAAGATTCAGGGACTAGCGGGAACAATGAGCAGTTCTTC.

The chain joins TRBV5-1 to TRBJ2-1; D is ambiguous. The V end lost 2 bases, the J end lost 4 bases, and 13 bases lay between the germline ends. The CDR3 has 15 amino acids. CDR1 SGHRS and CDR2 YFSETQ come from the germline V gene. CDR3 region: CASSFQVNSYNEQFF. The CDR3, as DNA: TGCGCCAGCAGCTTCCAGGTGAACTCTTACAATGAGCAGTTCTTC.

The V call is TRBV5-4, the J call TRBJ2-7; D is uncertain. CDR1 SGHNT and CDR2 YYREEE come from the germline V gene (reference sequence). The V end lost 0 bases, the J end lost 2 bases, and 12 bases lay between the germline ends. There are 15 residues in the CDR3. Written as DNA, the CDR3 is TGTGCCAGCAGCTTGGGAGGAGACGGCGCCTACGAGCAGTACTTC. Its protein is CASSLGGDGAYEQYF.

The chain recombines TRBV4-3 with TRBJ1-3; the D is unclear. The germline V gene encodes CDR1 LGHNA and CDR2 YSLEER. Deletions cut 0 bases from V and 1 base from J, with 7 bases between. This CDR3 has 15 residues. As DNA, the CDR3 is TGCGCCAGCAGCCAAGATCAGGTATCTGGAAACACCATATATTTT. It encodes CASSQDQVSGNTIYF.

Written as DNA, the CDR3 is TGTGCCTGGAGTGTGGGACCCTACGAGCAGTACTTC. Amino acids: CAWSVGPYEQYF. The V call is TRBV30, the J call TRBJ2-7; D is perhaps TRBD1 or TRBD2 (5 bases each). Germline lookup yields CDR1 GTSNPN and CDR2 SVGIG (reference sequence). V lost 0 bases to trimming and J lost 2 bases, with 5 bases between them. The CDR3 has 12 residues.

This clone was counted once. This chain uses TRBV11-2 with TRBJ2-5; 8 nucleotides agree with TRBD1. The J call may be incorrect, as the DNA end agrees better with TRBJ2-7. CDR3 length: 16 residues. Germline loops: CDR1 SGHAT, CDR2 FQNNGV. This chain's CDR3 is CASSPLGGQVSYEQYF. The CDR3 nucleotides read TGTGCCAGCAGCCCATTGGGGGGACAGGTCTCCTACGAGCAGTACTTC.

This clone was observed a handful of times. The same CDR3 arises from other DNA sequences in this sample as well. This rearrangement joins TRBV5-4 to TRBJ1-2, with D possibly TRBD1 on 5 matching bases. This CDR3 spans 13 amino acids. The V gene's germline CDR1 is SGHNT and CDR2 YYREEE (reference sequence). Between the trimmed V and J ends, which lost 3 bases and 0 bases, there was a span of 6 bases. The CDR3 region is CASSSTANYGYTF. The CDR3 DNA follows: TGTGCCAGCAGCTCGACAGCTAACTATGGCTACACCTTC.

DNA for the CDR3: TGTGCCAGCAGTTACTCGATGTCTGCCCACAATGAGCAGTTCTTC. It is translated as CASSYSMSAHNEQFF. The chain has TRBV6-5 and TRBJ2-1; no clear D gene. The CDR3 consists of 15 residues. CDR1 and CDR2 from the germline V gene are MNHEY and SVGAGI. Deletions cut 0 bases from V and 5 bases from J, with 11 bases between.

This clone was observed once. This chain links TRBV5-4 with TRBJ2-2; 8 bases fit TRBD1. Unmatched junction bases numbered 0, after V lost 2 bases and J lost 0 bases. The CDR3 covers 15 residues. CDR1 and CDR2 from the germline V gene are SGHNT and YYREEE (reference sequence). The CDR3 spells CASSLQGANTGELFF. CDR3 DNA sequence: TGTGCCAGCAGCTTACAGGGGGCGAACACCGGGGAGCTGTTTTTT.

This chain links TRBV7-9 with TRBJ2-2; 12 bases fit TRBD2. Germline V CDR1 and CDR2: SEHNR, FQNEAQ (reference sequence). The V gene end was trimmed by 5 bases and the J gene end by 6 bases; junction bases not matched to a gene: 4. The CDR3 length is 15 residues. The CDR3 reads CASSQLAGGAGELFF. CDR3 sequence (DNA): TGTGCCAGCAGCCAACTAGCGGGAGGCGCCGGGGAGCTGTTTTTT. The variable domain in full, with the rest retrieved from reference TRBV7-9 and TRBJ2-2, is DTGVSQNPRHKITKRGQNVTFRCDPISEHNRLYWYRQTLGQGPEFLTYFQNEAQLEKSRLLSDRFSAERPKGSFSTLEIQRTEQGDSAMYLCASSQLAGGAGELFFGEGSRLTVL.

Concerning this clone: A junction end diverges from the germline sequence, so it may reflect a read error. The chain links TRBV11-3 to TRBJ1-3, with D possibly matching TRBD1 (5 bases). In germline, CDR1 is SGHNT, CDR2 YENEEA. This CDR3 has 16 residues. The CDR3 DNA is TGTACCAGCAGCTTGGGACCGCCGACCTCTGGAAACACCATATATTTT. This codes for CTSSLGPPTSGNTIYF.

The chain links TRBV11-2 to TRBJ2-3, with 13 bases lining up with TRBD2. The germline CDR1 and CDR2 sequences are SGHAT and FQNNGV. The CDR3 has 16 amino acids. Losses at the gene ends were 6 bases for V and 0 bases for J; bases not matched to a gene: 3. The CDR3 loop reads CASRTSGRISTDTQYF. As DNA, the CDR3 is TGTGCCAGCAGGACTAGCGGGAGGATTAGCACAGATACGCAGTATTTT.

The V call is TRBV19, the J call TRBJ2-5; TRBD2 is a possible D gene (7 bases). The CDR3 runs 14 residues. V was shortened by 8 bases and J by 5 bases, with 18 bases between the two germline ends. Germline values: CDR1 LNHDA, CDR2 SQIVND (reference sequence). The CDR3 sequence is CASQQAGTGETQYF. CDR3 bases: TGTGCCAGTCAACAAGCGGGAACAGGGGAGACCCAGTACTTC.

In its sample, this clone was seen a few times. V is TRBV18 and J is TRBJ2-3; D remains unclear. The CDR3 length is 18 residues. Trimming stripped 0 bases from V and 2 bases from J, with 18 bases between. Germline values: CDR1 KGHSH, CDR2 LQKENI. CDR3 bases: TGTGCCAGCTCACCACCGGTTTGGCACGAAGGGATCACAGATACGCAGTATTTT. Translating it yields CASSPPVWHEGITDTQYF.

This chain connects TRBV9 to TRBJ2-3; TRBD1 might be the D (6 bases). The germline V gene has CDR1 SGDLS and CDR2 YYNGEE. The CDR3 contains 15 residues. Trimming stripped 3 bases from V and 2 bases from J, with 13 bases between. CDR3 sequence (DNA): TGTGCCAGCAGCGACTGGGACAATCCCACAGATACGCAGTATTTT. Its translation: CASSDWDNPTDTQYF.

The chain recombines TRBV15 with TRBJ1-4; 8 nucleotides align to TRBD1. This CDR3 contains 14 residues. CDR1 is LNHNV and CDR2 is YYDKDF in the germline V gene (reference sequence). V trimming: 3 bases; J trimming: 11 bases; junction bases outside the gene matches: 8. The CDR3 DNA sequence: TGTGCCACCAGCAGGGACAGGGTCGCTGAGAAACTGTTTTTT. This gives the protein CATSRDRVAEKLFF.

DNA of the CDR3: TGTGCCAGCAGTCGGGACAGCTCCTACGAGCAGTACTTC. This codes for CASSRDSSYEQYF. This chain uses TRBV27 with TRBJ2-7, with 7 positions matching TRBD1. Germline trimming cut 5 bases from V and 0 bases from J; bases unmatched to any gene: 1. This CDR3 region has 13 residues. CDR1 and CDR2 (germline): MNHEY, SMNVEV (reference sequence).

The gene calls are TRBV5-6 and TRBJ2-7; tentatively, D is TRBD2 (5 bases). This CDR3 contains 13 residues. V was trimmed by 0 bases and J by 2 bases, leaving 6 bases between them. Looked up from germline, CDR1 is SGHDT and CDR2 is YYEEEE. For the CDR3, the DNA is TGTGCCAGCAGCTTGGGGCGGGCCTACGAGCAGTACTTC. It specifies CASSLGRAYEQYF. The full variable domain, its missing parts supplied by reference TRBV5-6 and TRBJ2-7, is DAGVTQSPTHLIKTRGQQVTLRCSPKSGHDTVSWYQQALGQGPQFIFQYYEEEERQRGNFPDRFSGHQFPNYSSELNVNALLLGDSALYLCASSLGRAYEQYFGPGTRLTVT.

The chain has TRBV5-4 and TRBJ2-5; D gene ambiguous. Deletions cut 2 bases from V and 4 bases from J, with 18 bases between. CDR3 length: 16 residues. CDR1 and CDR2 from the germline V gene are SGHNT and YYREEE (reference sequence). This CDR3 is CASSFDRTLLGETQYF. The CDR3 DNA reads TGTGCCAGCAGCTTCGACCGCACTTTACTCGGAGAGACCCAGTACTTC.

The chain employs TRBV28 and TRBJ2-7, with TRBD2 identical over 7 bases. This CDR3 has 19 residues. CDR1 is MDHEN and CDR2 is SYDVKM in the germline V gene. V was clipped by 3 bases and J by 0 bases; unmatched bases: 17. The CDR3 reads CASSFLAWGEGPRSYEQYF. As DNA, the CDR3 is TGTGCCAGCAGTTTTCTTGCTTGGGGGGAGGGCCCCCGCTCCTACGAGCAGTACTTC. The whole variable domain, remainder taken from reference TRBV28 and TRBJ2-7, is DVKVTQSSRYLVKRTGEKVFLECVQDMDHENMFWYRQDPGLGLRLIYFSYDVKMKEKGDIPEGYSVSREKKERFSLILESASTNQTSMYLCASSFLAWGEGPRSYEQYFGPGTRLTVT.

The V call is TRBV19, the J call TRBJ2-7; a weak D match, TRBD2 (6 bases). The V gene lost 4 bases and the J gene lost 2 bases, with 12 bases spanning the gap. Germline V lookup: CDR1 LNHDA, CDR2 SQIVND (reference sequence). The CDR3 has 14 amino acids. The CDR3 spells CASSKLATPYEQYF. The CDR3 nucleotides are TGTGCCAGTAGTAAACTAGCCACCCCCTACGAGCAGTACTTC.

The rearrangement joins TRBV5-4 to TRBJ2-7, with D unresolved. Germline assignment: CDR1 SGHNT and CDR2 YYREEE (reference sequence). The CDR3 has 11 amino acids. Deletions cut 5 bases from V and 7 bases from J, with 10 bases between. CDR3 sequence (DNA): TGTGCCAGCAGTTCCCTGGGGGAGCAGTACTTC. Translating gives CASSSLGEQYF.